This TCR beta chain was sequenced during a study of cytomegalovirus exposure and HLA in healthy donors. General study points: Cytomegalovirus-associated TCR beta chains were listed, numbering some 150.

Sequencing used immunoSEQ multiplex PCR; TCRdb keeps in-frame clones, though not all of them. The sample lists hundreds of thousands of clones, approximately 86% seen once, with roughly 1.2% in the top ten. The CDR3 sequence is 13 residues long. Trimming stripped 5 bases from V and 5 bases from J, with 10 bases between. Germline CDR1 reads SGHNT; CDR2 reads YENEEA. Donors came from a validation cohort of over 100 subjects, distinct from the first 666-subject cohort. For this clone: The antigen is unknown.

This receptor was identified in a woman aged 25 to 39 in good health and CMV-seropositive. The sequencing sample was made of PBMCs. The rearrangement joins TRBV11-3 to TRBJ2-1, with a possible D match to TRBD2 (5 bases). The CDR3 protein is CASSPGLHNEQFF. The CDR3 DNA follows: TGTGCCAGCAGCCCTGGACTCCACAATGAGCAGTTCTTC.